These T cell receptor beta chains were read from a single sample in a study of blood T cells in healthy people across ages. TCRdb fed the 5' RACE reads into MiXCR, producing one record per CDR3 protein. The sample yields more than 650,000 distinct CDR3 sequences, roughly 50% seen once. Sample: blood. The receptors come from an elderly man in good health. Both conserved end residues are part of each CDR3. The order of the fields is J gene, D gene, V gene, CDR3 protein. The D gene is left open where the match is weak.

TRBJ1-4	-	TRBV20-1	CSARRSRGVFF
TRBJ1-2	-	TRBV29-1	CSVAASYGYTF
TRBJ2-1	-	TRBV29-1	CSVVGSREYNEQFF
TRBJ1-5	-	TRBV12-3/TRBV12-4	CASSFTDQPQHF
TRBJ2-3	TRBD2	TRBV5-1	CASSSGLAGAHTYF
TRBJ1-1	-	TRBV24-1	CATSDLGRTEAFF
TRBJ2-7	TRBD2	TRBV7-2	CASRRGRSSGRSHEQYF
TRBJ2-1	TRBD1	TRBV7-2	CASSLEQGSNEQFF
TRBJ1-2	-	TRBV10-3	CAISGGTGNTDGYTF
TRBJ2-2	-	TRBV29-1	CSAGLAYTGELFF
TRBJ1-2	TRBD1	TRBV7-2	CASSPWTGDYTF
TRBJ2-7	-	TRBV12-3/TRBV12-4	CASSFRLDSYEQYF
TRBJ2-7	TRBD1	TRBV2	CASRKTGGGYEQYF
TRBJ2-7	TRBD2	TRBV7-2	CASSLATTSGFYEQYF
TRBJ2-7	TRBD2	TRBV9	CASSTGLASYEQYF
TRBJ1-1	-	TRBV5-5	CASSLGRGARDTEAFF
TRBJ2-5	-	TRBV20-1	CSATQQGGKTQYF
TRBJ1-4	-	TRBV4-2	CASSQAQGNDEKLFF